The clone carrying this T cell receptor beta chain appeared many times. The antigen remains unidentified. Diagnoses were established using clinical symptoms, serum thyroxine and TRAb, thyroid ultrasound and orbital computed tomography. The CDR3 loop spans 12 amino acids. Germline CDR1 reads LGHDT; CDR2 reads YNNKEL (reference sequence). Trimming took 6 bases from V and 3 from J, leaving 8 bases between them. This sample was taken from a study of T cells in Graves' hyperthyroidism and ophthalmopathy. Overall study findings and caveats: The model foresaw ophthalmopathy a median 6.5 months prior to onset.

Amplified regions were TCR beta CDR3 sequences from RNA transcripts. An initial round of RT-PCR targeting the TCR CDR3 relied on the HTBI primer set. TCRdb ran MiXCR on the multiplex PCR reads and lists one entry per CDR3 protein. The sample has over 550,000 distinct CDR3 sequences; around 15% are singletons. The receptor's source is a woman between 18 and 29 years old with Graves' hyperthyroidism. Sequenced: blood. The J gene is TRBJ2-5, the V gene TRBV3-1; D is possibly TRBD1 (6 bases). CDR3 sequence: CASSYREETQYF. CDR3 DNA: TGTGCCAGCAGTTACAGGGAAGAGACCCAGTACTTC.